Following are 16 T cell receptor beta chains from one sample sequenced in a study of blood T cell repertoires in COVID-19. TCRdb keeps only in-frame clones here, not all; method: immunoSEQ multiplex PCR. The sample contains roughly 350,000 clones, about 87% of which appear only once. The sequencing input was peripheral blood. These receptors originate from a woman aged 25 to 39 with COVID-19, enrolled during active disease.

The table lists this clone with a few counts. The J gene is TRBJ2-7, the V gene TRBV19; 13 bases are shared with TRBD2. J was trimmed by 1 base and V by 4 bases; bases with no gene match: 1. Germline V gene data show CDR1 as LNHDA and CDR2 as SQIVND (reference sequence). The length of the CDR3 is 15 residues. CDR3 DNA sequence: TGTGCCAGTAGTAGGACTAGCGGGGGATCCTACGAGCAGTACTTC. Translation: CASSRTSGGSYEQYF.

The V gene is TRBV11-2, the J gene TRBJ2-3; 9 bases are shared with TRBD2. CDR1 is SGHAT, CDR2 FQNNGV, per germline. CDR3 length equals 15 residues. The V gene end was trimmed by 2 bases and the J gene end by 7 bases; junction bases not matched to a gene: 7. The CDR3 DNA reads TGTGCCAGCAGCTTAATGGCGGGAGGGCCGAATACGCAGTATTTT. Its protein product is CASSLMAGGPNTQYF.

J is TRBJ2-1 and V is TRBV19; 14 bases are a match to TRBD2. CDR3 length equals 15 residues. Looked up from germline, CDR1 is LNHDA and CDR2 is SQIVND (reference sequence). V dropped 6 bases and J dropped 6; count of bases not matched to a gene: 4. The CDR3 coding sequence is TGTGCCAGTAGGATGACTAGCGGGAGGGCCAATGAGCAGTTCTTC. Encoded protein: CASRMTSGRANEQFF.

The genes are TRBV4-1 and TRBJ2-1, with D maybe TRBD2 (5 bases). The V and J ends lost 6 bases and 3 bases respectively, with 12 bases between them. The CDR3 length is 14 residues. The V gene's germline CDR1 is MGHRA and CDR2 YSYEKL. Written as DNA, the CDR3 is TGCGCCAGCAGGGAGGCCGCATTCTACAATGAGCAGTTCTTC. Amino acid sequence: CASREAAFYNEQFF.

The chain couples TRBV5-4 to TRBJ2-5, with 13 bases lining up with TRBD2. Germline loops: CDR1 SGHNT, CDR2 YYREEE (reference sequence). V lost 4 bases and J lost 1; bases outside the gene matches: 4. The CDR3 has 16 amino acids. CDR3 sequence (DNA): TGTGCCAGCAGCGCCGGACTAGCGGGAGTCCAAGAGACCCAGTACTTC. Its protein product is CASSAGLAGVQETQYF.

The J gene is TRBJ2-2, the V gene TRBV4-1; the match to TRBD1 covers 10 bases. The CDR3 length is 17 residues. J was trimmed by 5 bases and V by 1 base; bases with no gene match: 7. The germline CDR1 and CDR2 sequences are MGHRA and YSYEKL. This CDR3 reads CASSQAQGQGWTGELFF. The DNA of the CDR3 is TGCGCCAGCAGCCAAGCGCAGGGACAGGGGTGGACCGGGGAGCTGTTTTTT.

The genes are TRBV5-8 and TRBJ2-7, with D possibly being TRBD1 (5 bases). CDR1 and CDR2 (germline): SGHTS, YDEGEE. The V end lost 4 bases, the J end lost 3 bases, and 17 bases lay between the germline ends. This CDR3 region has 15 residues. The CDR3 protein is CASSPPLGARYEQYF. DNA of the CDR3: TGTGCCAGCAGCCCACCCTTAGGGGCACGCTACGAGCAGTACTTC. The whole variable domain, filled in from reference TRBV5-8 and TRBJ2-7, reads EAGVTQSPTHLIKTRGQQATLRCSPISGHTSVYWYQQALGLGLQFLLWYDEGEERNRGNFPPRFSGRQFPNYSSELNVNALELEDSALYLCASSPPLGARYEQYFGPGTRLTVT.

The chain carries TRBV6-1 and TRBJ1-5; the D is unclear. The CDR3 totals 12 residues. V was shortened by 1 base and J by 6 bases, with 4 bases between the two germline ends. The germline CDR1 and CDR2 sequences are MNHNS and SASEGT. CDR3 sequence: CASSEGVQPQHF. DNA for the CDR3: TGTGCCAGCAGTGAAGGCGTTCAGCCCCAGCATTTT.

The rearrangement joins TRBV7-9 to TRBJ1-4, with D tentatively TRBD1 (6 bases). CDR3 size: 15 residues. Trimming removed 4 bases at V and 7 bases at J, with 16 bases between. The germline gives CDR1 SEHNR, CDR2 FQNEAQ (reference sequence). The CDR3 region has the DNA TGTGCCAGCAGCTGGGCGACAGGACTTTCTGAAAAACTGTTTTTT. This codes for CASSWATGLSEKLFF.

This clone was observed many times. A read error may produce the germline difference seen at one junction end. V usage is TRBV3-1 (or the pseudogene TRBV3-2) and J usage is TRBJ2-3, with a weak D call TRBD2 (6 bases). Germline lookup yields CDR1 LGHDT and CDR2 YNNKEL (reference sequence). CDR3 length: 12 amino acids. The chain's CDR3 is CASSSPGLGVGF. Here the CDR3 DNA reads TGTGCCAGCAGTTCGCCGGGACTGGGGGTAGGTTTT.

The V gene is TRBV2, the J gene TRBJ1-5; no firm D call. V was shortened by 3 bases and J by 4 bases, with 13 bases between the two germline ends. The CDR3 runs 15 residues. Germline-derived CDR1 and CDR2 are SNHLY and FYNNEI. The CDR3 region has the DNA TGTGCCAGCAGTGAGCGTCAGGTGTTTAATCAGCCCCAGCATTTT. This encodes CASSERQVFNQPQHF.

V and J are TRBV18 and TRBJ2-3; a weak D match, TRBD2 (5 bases). Deletions cut 3 bases from V and 6 bases from J, with 13 bases between. The CDR3 sequence is 14 residues long. CDR1 and CDR2 (germline): KGHSH, LQKENI. The CDR3 DNA reads TGTGCCAGCTCACCGCGCTTGAGGGAGGATACGCAGTATTTT. This codes for CASSPRLREDTQYF.

The J gene is TRBJ1-2, the V gene TRBV28; 11 bases line up with TRBD1. Germline V gene data show CDR1 as MDHEN and CDR2 as SYDVKM. Losses at the gene ends were 6 bases for V and 4 bases for J; bases not matched to a gene: 7. CDR3 size: 15 residues. The CDR3 nucleotides read TGTGCCAGCAGCCCTAGGACAGGGGGCAGCTATGGCTACACCTTC. This encodes CASSPRTGGSYGYTF.

The chain links TRBV27 to TRBJ2-7; 7 bases match TRBD1. V was clipped by 5 bases and J by 4 bases; unmatched bases: 8. The CDR3 totals 14 residues. Germline V CDR1 and CDR2: MNHEY, SMNVEV (reference sequence). The chain's CDR3 is CASSTHRGTYEQYF. In DNA, the CDR3 is TGTGCCAGCAGTACTCACAGGGGAACGTACGAGCAGTACTTC.

This clone was counted a single time. The rearrangement joins TRBV3-1 (or the pseudogene TRBV3-2) to TRBJ2-1; D possibly corresponds to TRBD1 (5 bases). Germline V gene lookup returns CDR1 LGHDT and CDR2 YNNKEL (reference sequence). Trimming shortened V by 4 bases and J by 0 bases, and 10 bases separated the two germline ends. The CDR3 loop spans 15 amino acids. CDR3 amino acids: CASSPDISSYNEQFF. CDR3 bases: TGTGCCAGCAGCCCGGACATAAGCTCCTACAATGAGCAGTTCTTC.

The chain carries TRBV5-1 and TRBJ2-4; TRBD2 matches at 10 bases. The CDR3 extends over 16 amino acids. Per germline, CDR1 SGHRS and CDR2 YFSETQ. V lost 1 base, J lost 10 bases, and 11 bases stayed unmatched. CDR3 coding DNA: TGCGCCAGCAGCTTGCCAGCGGGAGGGAGGTCGGGAATTCAGTACTTC. Its translation: CASSLPAGGRSGIQYF.